This record concerns one T cell receptor (beta chain) sequence. Its antigen is unknown. Germline is not matched at one junction end, which may reflect a read error. TCRdb reanalyzed the PCR reads with MiXCR. The sample includes tens of thousands of clones, 25% to 35% of them seen just once. Thyroid surgery took place with no prior treatment in any patient. This specimen belongs to a study of metastatic and nonmetastatic thyroid tumors. Overall study context: Repertoires of blood and of tissue (tumor or nodule) from malignant and benign thyroid patients were compared. The study, taken as a whole, reports: According to reports, the diversity of TCR beta was significantly higher in malignant thyroid tumors than in benign nodules, and this held in both blood and tumor samples.

The CDR3 has 12 residues. The chain combines TRBV12-3 or TRBV12-4 with TRBJ1-1; the match to TRBD1 covers 7 bases. Sequences were obtained from blood. This clonotype was sampled from a female donor with papillary thyroid cancer or a benign thyroid nodule (not recorded which). Some clones in this sample may be carry-over from other donors' samples. The DNA of the CDR3 is TGTGCGAGCAGTAGGGACAGAAAAGAAGCTTTCTTT. Residues: CASSRDRKEAFF.